Following are 3 T cell receptor beta chains from one sample sequenced in a study of cytotoxic CD8 clonotypes in ibrutinib-treated CLL. The protocol was immunoSEQ multiplex PCR, while the TCRdb copy is restricted to in-frame clones and leaves out a portion. The data contain about 140,000 clones, 75% to 85% of them seen just once; the ten biggest clones take up approximately 7.6%. This specimen consisted of PBMCs, obtained after 36 months of ibrutinib treatment. The receptors were sampled from a human donor with chronic lymphocytic leukemia.

In its sample, this clone was seen once. V and J are TRBV19 and TRBJ2-5, with D uncertain. The J call may be incorrect, as the DNA end agrees better with TRBJ2-7. This CDR3 comprises 15 residues. Germline V CDR1 and CDR2: LNHDA, SQIVND (reference sequence). CDR3 sequence: CASSRAYGISYEQYF. For the CDR3, the DNA is TGTGCCAGTAGTAGGGCATACGGTATCTCCTACGAGCAGTACTTC.

This clone was detected only once. Other nucleotide sequences in the sample specify the same CDR3. The genes are TRBV28 and TRBJ2-7; D is ambiguous. This CDR3 region has 12 residues. Trimming shortened V by 1 base and J by 2 bases, and 3 bases separated the two germline ends. Germline-derived CDR1 and CDR2 are MDHEN and SYDVKM. The CDR3 bases are TGTGCCAGCAGTTTATTAACCTACGAGCAGTACTTC. As protein: CASSLLTYEQYF.

This chain links TRBV6-5 with TRBJ2-1; D is perhaps TRBD1 (6 bases). Per the germline V gene, CDR1 is MNHEY and CDR2 is SVGAGI. The CDR3 extends over 12 amino acids. Trimming took off 0 bases at V and 13 bases at J, with 10 bases between the two ends. CDR3 residues: CASSYSRGLQFF. For the CDR3, the DNA is TGTGCCAGCAGTTACTCCAGGGGTTTACAGTTCTTC.